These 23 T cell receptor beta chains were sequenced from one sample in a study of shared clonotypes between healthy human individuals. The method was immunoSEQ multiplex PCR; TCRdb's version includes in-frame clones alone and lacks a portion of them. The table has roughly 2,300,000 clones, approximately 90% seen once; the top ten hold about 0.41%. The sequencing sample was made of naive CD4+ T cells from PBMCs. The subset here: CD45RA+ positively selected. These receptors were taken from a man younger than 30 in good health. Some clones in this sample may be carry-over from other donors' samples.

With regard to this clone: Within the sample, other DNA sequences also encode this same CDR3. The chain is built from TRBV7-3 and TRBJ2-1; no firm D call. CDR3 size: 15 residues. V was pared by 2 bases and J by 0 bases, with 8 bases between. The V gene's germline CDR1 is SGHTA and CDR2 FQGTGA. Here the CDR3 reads CASSLGVSSYNEQFF. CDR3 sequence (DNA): TGTGCCAGCAGCTTAGGCGTAAGCTCCTACAATGAGCAGTTCTTC. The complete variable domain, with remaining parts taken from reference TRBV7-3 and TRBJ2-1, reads GAGVSQTPSNKVTEKGKYVELRCDPISGHTALYWYRQSLGQGPEFLIYFQGTGAADDSGLPNDRFFAVRPEGSVSTLKIQRTERGDSAVYLCASSLGVSSYNEQFFGPGTRLTVL.

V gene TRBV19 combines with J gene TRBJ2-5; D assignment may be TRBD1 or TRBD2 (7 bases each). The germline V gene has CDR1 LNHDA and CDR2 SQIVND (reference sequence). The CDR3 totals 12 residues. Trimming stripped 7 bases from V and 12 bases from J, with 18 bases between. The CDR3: CASISQGGLKYF. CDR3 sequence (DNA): TGTGCCAGTATTTCCCAGGGGGGGCTTAAGTACTTC.

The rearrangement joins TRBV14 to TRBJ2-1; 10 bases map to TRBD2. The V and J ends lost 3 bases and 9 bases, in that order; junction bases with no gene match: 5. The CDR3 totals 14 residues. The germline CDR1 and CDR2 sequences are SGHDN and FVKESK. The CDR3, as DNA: TGTGCCAGCAGCCAGGCTAGCGGGAGTGTTGAGCAGTTCTTC. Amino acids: CASSQASGSVEQFF.

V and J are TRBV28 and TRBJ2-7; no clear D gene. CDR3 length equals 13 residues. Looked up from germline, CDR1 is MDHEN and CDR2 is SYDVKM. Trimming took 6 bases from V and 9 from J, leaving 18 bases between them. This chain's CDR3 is CASRPRKPVVQYF. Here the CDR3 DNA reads TGTGCCAGCAGGCCCCGGAAGCCAGTGGTGCAGTACTTC.

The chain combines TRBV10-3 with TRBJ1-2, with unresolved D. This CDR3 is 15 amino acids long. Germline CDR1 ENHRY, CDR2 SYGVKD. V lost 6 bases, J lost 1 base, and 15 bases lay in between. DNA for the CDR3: TGTGCCATCAGGGGCGACAATCAGATTAACTATGGCTACACCTTC. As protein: CAIRGDNQINYGYTF.

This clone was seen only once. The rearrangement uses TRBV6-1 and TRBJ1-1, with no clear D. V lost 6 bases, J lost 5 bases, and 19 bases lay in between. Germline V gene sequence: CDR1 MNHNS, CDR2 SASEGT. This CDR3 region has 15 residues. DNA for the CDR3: TGTGCCAGCAGGACCCCGGGCCCCCTCAGGACTGAAGCTTTCTTT. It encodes CASRTPGPLRTEAFF.

DNA of the CDR3: TGTGCCAGCAGCCCCGACAGGGTTGAGACCCAGTACTTC. The encoded protein is CASSPDRVETQYF. The chain links TRBV7-7 to TRBJ2-5; 7 bases match TRBD1. The V gene's germline CDR1 is SSHAT and CDR2 FNYEAQ (reference sequence). The J segment lost 5 bases and the V segment lost 5 bases, leaving 5 bases of the junction unmatched. The length of the CDR3 is 13 residues.

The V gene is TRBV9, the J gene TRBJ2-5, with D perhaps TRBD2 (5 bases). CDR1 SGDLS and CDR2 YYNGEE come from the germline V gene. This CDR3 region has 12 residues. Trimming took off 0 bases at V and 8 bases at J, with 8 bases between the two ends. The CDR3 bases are TGTGCCAGCAGCGTAGCTACGGGAACCCAGTACTTC. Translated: CASSVATGTQYF.

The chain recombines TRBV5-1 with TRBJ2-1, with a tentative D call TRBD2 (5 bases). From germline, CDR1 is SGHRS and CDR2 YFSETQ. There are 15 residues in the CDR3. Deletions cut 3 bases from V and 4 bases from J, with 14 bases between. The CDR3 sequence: CASSSSQRDYNEQFF. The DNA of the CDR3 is TGCGCCAGCAGCTCGTCGCAGAGGGATTACAATGAGCAGTTCTTC.

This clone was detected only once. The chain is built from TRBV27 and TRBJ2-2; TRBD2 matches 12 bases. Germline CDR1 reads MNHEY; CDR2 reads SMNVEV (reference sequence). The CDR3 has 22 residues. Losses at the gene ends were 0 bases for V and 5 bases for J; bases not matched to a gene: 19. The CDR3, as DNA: TGTGCCAGCAGTTTATCATCCAGACGGGCTAGCGGGAGGGCCATCGGGACCGGGGAGCTGTTTTTT. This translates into CASSLSSRRASGRAIGTGELFF.

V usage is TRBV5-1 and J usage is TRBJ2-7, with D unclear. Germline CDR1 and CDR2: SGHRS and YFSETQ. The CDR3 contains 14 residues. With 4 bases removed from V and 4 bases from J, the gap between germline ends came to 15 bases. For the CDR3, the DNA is TGCGCCAGCAGCCCTGGTTCAGACCTATACGAGCAGTACTTC. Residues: CASSPGSDLYEQYF.

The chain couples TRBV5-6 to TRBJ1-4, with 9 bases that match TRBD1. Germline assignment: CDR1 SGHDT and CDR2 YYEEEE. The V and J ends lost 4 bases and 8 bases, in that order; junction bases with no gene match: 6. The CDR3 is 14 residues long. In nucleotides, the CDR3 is TGTGCCAGCAGCGCCACGACAGGGGGGGAAAAACTGTTTTTT. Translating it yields CASSATTGGEKLFF.

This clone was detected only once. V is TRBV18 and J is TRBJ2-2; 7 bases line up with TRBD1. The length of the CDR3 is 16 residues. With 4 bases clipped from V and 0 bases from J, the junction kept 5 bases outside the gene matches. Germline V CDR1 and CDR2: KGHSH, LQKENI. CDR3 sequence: CASSLTGAANTGELFF. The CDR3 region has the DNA TGTGCCAGCTCACTCACAGGGGCGGCGAACACCGGGGAGCTGTTTTTT.

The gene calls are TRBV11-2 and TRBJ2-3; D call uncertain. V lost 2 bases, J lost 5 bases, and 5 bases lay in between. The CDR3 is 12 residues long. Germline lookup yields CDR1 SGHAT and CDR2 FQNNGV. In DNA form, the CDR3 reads TGTGCCAGCAGCTTATCAGTAGATACGCAGTATTTT. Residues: CASSLSVDTQYF. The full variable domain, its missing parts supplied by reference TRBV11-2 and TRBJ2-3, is EAGVAQSPRYKIIEKRQSVAFWCNPISGHATLYWYQQILGQGPKLLIQFQNNGVVDDSQLPKDRFSAERLKGVDSTLKIQPAKLEDSAVYLCASSLSVDTQYFGPGTRLTVL.

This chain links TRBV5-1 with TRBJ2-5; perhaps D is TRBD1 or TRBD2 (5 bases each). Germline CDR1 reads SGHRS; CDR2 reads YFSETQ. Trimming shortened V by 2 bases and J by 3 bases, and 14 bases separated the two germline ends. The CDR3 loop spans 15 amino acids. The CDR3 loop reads CASSFTGTREETQYF. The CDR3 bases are TGCGCCAGCAGCTTTACCGGGACCAGAGAAGAGACCCAGTACTTC. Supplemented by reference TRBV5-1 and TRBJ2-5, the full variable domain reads KAGVTQTPRYLIKTRGQQVTLSCSPISGHRSVSWYQQTPGQGLQFLFEYFSETQRNKGNFPGRFSGRQFSNSRSEMNVSTLELGDSALYLCASSFTGTREETQYFGPGTRLLVL.

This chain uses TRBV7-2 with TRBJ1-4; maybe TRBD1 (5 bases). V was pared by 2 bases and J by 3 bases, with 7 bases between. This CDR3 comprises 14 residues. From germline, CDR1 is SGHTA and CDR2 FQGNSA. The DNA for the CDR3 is TGTGCCAGCAGCTTACTGGGGGCTAATGAAAAACTGTTTTTT. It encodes CASSLLGANEKLFF.

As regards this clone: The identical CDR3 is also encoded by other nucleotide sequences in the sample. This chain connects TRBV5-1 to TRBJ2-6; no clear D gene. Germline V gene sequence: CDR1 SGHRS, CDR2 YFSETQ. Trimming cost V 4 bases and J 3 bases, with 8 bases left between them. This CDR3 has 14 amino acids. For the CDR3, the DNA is TGCGCCAGCAGCCGTACGAGTGGGGCCAACGTCCTGACTTTC. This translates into CASSRTSGANVLTF.

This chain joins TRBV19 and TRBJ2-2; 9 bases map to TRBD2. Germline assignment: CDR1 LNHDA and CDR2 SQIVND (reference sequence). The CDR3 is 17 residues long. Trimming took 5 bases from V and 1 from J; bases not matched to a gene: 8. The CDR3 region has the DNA TGTGCCAGTAGTCCCCACTGGCGGGAGGGGAACACCGGGGAGCTGTTTTTT. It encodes CASSPHWREGNTGELFF.

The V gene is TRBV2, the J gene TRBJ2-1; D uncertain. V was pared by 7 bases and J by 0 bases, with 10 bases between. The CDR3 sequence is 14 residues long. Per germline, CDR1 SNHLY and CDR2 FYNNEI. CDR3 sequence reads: CASTVRSSYNEQFF. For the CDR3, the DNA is TGTGCCAGCACGGTCCGGAGCTCCTACAATGAGCAGTTCTTC.

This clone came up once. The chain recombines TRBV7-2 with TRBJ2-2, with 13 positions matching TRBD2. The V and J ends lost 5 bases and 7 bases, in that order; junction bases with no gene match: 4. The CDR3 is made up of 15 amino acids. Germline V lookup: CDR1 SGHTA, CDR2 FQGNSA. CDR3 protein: CASSETSGRIGELFF. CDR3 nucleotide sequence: TGTGCCAGCAGCGAGACTAGCGGGAGGATCGGGGAGCTGTTTTTT.

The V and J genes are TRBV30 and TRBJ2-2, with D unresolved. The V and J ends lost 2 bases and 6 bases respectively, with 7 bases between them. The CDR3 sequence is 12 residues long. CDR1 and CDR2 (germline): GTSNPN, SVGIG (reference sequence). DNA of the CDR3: TGTGCCTGGAGTCCATCGTCCGGGGAGCTGTTTTTT. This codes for CAWSPSSGELFF.

CDR3 protein: CASSEYRGLERNTEAFF. The CDR3 bases are TGTGCCAGCAGCGAATACAGGGGCTTAGAAAGGAACACTGAAGCTTTCTTT. V usage is TRBV7-8 and J usage is TRBJ1-1, with 7 bases identical to TRBD1. The CDR3 is 17 amino acids. After removal of 5 bases from V and 1 base from J, the junction contained 13 bases not matched to a gene. Germline-derived CDR1 and CDR2 are SGHVS and FQNEAQ.

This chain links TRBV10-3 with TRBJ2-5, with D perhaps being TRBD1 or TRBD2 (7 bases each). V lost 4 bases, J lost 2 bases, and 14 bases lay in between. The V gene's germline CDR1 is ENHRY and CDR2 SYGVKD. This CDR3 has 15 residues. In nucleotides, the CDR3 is TGTGCCATCAGTGGCGGCAGGGGGGGACAAGAGACCCAGTACTTC. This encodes CAISGGRGGQETQYF.